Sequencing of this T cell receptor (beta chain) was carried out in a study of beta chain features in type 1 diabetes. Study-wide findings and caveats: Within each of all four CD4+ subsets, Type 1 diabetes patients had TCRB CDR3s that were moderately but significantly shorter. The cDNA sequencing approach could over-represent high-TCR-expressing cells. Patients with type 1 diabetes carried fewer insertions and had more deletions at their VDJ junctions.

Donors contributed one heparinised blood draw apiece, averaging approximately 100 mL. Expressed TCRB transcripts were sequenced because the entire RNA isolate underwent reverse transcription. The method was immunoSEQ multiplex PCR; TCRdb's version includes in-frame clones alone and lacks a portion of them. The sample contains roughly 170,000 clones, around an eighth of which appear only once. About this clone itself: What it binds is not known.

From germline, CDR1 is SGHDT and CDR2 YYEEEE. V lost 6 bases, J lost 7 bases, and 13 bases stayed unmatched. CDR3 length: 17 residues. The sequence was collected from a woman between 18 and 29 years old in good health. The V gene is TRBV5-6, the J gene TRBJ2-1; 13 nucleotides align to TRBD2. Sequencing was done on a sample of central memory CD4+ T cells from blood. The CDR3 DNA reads TGTGCCAGCACCCCCATGCAAGGACTAGCGGGAGAAAATGAGCAGTTCTTC. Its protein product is CASTPMQGLAGENEQFF.